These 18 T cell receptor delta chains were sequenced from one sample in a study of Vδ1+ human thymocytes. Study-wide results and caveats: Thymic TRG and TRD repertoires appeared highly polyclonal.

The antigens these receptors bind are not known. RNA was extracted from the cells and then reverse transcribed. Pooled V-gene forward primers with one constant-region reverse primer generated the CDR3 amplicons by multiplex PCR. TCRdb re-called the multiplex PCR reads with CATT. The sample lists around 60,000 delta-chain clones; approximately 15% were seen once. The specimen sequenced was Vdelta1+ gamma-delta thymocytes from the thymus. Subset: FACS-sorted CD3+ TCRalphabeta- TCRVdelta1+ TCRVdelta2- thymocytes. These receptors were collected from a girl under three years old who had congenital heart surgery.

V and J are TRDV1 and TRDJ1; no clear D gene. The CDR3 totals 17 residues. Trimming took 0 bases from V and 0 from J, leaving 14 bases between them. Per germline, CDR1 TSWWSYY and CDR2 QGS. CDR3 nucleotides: TGTGCTCTTGGGGAACTATTTGGGTCTCCGTACACCGATAAACTCATCTTT. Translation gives CALGELFGSPYTDKLIF.

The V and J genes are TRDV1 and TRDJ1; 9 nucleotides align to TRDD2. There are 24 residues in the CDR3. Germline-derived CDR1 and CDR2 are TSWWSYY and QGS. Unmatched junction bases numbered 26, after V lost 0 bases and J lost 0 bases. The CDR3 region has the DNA TGTGCTCTTGGGGAACTAAAGTGGGGGGTGATCCACCTTCCTACCGTTGGGGACACCGATAAACTCATCTTT. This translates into CALGELKWGVIHLPTVGDTDKLIF.

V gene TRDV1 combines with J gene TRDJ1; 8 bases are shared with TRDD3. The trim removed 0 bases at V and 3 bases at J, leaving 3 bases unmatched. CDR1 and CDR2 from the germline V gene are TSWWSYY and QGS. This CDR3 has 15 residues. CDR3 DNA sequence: TGTGCTCTTGGGGAACTAGTGGGGATACCCGATAAACTCATCTTT. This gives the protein CALGELVGIPDKLIF.

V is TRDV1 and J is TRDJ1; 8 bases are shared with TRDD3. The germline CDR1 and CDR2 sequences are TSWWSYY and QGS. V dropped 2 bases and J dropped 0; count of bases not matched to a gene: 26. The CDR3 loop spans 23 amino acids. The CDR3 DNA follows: TGTGCTCTTGGGGAATTTCCCCTACGGGAGTACTGGGGGCCCCCTTCGTACACCGATAAACTCATCTTT. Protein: CALGEFPLREYWGPPSYTDKLIF.

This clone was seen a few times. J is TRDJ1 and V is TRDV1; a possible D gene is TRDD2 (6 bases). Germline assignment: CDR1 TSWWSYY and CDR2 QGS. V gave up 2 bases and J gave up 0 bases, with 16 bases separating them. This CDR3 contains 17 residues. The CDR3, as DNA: TGTGCTCTTGGGGAAGGGCCTCTTCCTGAAGACACCGATAAACTCATCTTT. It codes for CALGEGPLPEDTDKLIF.

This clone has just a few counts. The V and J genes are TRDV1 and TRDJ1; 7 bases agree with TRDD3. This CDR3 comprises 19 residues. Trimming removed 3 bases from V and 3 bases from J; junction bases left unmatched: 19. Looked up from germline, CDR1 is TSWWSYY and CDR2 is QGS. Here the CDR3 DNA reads TGTGCTCTTGGGGATTATACTGGGGCCCCCGAGGGTTTCGCCGATAAACTCATCTTT. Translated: CALGDYTGAPEGFADKLIF.

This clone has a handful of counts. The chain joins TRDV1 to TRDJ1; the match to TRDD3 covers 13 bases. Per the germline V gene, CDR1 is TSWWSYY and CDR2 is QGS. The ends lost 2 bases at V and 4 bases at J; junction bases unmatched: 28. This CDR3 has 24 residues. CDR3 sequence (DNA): TGTGCTCTTGGGGAAGAAGGCCTTCCTTCCTCCTTTACTGGGGGATACGATCGGGACGATAAACTCATCTTT. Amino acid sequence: CALGEEGLPSSFTGGYDRDDKLIF.

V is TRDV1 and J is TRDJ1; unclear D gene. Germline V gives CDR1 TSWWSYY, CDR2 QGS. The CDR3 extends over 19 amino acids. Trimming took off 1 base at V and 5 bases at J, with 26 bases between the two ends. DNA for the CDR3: TGTGCTCTTGGGGAACGTGCCCTAGCCTCTCCGTACAGGCGGGATAAACTCATCTTT. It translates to CALGERALASPYRRDKLIF.

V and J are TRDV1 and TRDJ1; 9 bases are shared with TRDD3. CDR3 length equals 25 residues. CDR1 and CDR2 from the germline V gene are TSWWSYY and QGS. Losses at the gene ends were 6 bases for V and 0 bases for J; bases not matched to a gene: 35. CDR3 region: CALGRAPPTHRQGIREKEYTDKLIF. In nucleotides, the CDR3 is TGTGCTCTTGGTAGGGCGCCTCCCACACACAGACAGGGGATACGTGAAAAGGAGTACACCGATAAACTCATCTTT.

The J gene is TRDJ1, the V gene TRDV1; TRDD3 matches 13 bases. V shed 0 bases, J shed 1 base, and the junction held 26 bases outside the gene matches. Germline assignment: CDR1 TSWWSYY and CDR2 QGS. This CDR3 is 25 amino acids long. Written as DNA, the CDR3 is TGTGCTCTTGGGGAACTTCCCCTTCCTACAGGTTTTGTACTGGGGGATACGCGGATCACCGATAAACTCATCTTT. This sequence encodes CALGELPLPTGFVLGDTRITDKLIF.

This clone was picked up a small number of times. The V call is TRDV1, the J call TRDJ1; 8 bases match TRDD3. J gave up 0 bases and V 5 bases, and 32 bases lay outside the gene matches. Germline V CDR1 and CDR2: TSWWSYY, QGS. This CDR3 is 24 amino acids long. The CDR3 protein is CALGSRAGPLLGTGGTEYTDKLIF. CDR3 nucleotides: TGTGCTCTTGGGTCCAGGGCGGGCCCCCTACTCGGTACTGGGGGGACTGAGTACACCGATAAACTCATCTTT.

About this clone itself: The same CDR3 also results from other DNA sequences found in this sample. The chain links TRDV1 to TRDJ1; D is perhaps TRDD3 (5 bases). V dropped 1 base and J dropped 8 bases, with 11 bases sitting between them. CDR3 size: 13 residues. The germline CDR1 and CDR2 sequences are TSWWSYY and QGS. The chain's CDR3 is CALGEPHGIKLIF. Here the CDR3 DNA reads TGTGCTCTTGGGGAACCCCACGGGATCAAACTCATCTTT.

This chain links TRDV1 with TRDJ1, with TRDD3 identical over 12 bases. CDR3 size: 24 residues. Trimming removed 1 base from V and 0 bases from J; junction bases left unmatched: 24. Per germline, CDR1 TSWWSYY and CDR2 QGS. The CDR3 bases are TGTGCTCTTGGGGAACGGACGCCCTTCCTACGTATCGAACTGGGGGATACCCACACCGATAAACTCATCTTT. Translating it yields CALGERTPFLRIELGDTHTDKLIF.

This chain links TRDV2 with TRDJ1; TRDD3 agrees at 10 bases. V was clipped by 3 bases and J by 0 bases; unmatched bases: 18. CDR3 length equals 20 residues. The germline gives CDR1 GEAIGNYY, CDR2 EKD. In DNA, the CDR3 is TGTGCCTGTGACGAAATGAAGTCCTGGGGGATAACAGGGTACACCGATAAACTCATCTTT. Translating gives CACDEMKSWGITGYTDKLIF.

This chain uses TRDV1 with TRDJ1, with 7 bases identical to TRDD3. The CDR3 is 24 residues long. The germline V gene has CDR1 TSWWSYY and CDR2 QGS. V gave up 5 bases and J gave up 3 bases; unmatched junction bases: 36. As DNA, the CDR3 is TGTGCTCTTGGGAGGTCCCTACTTCGTTTAGTGGGGATAGTTGCCCCGGGGGATGCCGATAAACTCATCTTT. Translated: CALGRSLLRLVGIVAPGDADKLIF.

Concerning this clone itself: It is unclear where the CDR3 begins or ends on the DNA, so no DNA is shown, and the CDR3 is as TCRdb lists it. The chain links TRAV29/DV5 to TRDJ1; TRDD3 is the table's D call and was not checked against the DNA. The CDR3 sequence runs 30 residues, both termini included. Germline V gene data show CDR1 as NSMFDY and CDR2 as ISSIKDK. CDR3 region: CSVLLCSNPGLPTFALPINHLRRPTDKLIF.

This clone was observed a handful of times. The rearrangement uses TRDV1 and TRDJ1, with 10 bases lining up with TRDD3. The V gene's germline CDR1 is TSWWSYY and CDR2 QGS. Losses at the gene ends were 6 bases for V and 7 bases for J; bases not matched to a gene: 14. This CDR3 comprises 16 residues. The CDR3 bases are TGTGCTCTTGGATTTTACCCGGGGGATACGTGGGGTAAACTCATCTTT. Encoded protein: CALGFYPGDTWGKLIF.

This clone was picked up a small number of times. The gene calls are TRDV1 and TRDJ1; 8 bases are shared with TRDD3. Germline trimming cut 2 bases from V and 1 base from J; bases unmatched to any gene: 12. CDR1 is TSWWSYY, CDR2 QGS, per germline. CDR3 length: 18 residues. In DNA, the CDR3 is TGTGCTCTTGGGGAAGGTGAGCCTCGGGGGGATAGCACCGATAAACTCATCTTT. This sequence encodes CALGEGEPRGDSTDKLIF.